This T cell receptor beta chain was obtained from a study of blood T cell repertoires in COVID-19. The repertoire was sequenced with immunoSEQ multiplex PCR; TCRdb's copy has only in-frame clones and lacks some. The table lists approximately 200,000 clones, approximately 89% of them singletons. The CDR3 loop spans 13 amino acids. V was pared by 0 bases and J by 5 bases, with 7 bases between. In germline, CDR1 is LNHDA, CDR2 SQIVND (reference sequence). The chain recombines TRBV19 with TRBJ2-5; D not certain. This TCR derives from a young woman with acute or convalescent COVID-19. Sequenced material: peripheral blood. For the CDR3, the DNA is TGTGCCAGTAGTATAGATCTGAGGGAGACCCAGTACTTC. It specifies CASSIDLRETQYF.